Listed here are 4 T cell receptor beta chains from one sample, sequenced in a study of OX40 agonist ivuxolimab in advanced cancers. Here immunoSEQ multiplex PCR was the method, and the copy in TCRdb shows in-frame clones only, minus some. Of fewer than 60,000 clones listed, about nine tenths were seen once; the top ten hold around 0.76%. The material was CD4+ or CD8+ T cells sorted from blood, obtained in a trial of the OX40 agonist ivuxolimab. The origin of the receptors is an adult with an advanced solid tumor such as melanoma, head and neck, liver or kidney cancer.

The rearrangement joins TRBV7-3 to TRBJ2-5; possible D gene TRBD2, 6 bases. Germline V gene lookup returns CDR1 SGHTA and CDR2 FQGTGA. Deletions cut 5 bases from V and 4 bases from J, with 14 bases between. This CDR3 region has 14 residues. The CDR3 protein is CASSRGTPPETQYF. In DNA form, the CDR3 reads TGTGCCAGCAGCCGGGGGACTCCCCCAGAGACCCAGTACTTC.

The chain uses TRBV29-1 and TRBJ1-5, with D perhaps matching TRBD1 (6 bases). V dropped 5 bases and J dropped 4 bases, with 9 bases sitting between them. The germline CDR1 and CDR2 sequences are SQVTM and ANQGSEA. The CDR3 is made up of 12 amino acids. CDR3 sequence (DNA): TGCAGCGTTTGGACAGTTAATCAGCCCCAGCATTTT. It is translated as CSVWTVNQPQHF.

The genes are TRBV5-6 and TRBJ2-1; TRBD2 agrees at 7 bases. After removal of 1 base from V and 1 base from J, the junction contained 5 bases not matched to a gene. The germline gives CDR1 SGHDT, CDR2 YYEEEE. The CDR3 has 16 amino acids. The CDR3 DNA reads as TGTGCCAGCAGCTTGCGTCGGGACTATTCCTACAATGAGCAGTTCTTC. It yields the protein CASSLRRDYSYNEQFF. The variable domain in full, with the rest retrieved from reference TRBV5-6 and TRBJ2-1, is DAGVTQSPTHLIKTRGQQVTLRCSPKSGHDTVSWYQQALGQGPQFIFQYYEEEERQRGNFPDRFSGHQFPNYSSELNVNALLLGDSALYLCASSLRRDYSYNEQFFGPGTRLTVL.

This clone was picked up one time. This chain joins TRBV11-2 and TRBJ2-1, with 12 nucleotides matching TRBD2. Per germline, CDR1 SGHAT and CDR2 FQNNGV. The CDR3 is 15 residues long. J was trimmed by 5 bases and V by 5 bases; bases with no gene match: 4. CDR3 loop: CASSLLAGGNNEQFF. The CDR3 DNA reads TGTGCCAGCAGCCTGCTAGCGGGAGGGAACAATGAGCAGTTCTTC.